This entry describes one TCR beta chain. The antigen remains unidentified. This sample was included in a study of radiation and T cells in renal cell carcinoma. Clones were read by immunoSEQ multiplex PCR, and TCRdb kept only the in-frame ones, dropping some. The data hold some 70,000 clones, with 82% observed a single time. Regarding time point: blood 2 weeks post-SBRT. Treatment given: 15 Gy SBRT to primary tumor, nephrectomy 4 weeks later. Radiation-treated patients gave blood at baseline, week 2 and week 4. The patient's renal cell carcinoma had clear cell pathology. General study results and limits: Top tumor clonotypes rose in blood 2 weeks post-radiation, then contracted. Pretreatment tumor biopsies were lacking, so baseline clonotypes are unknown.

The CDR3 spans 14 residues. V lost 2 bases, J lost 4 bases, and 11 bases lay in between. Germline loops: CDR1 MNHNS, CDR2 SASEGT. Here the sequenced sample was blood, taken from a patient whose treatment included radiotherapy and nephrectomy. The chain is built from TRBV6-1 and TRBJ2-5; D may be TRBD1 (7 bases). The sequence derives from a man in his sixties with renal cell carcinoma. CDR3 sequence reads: CASSEQGGRETQYF. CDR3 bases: TGTGCCAGCAGTGAACAGGGGGGAAGAGAGACCCAGTACTTC.